This T cell receptor beta chain originates from a study of CD8 T cells in ankylosing spondylitis. Turning to this clonotype: Its antigen is currently unknown.

V gave up 3 bases and J gave up 8 bases; unmatched junction bases: 4. The CDR3 extends over 15 amino acids. CDR1 KGHDR and CDR2 SFDVKD come from the germline V gene. TCRdb re-called the 5' RACE reads through MiXCR, storing one row per CDR3 protein. The repertoire holds about 540,000 distinct CDR3 sequences, with about 13% as singletons. Whole-study results and caveats: Matched ankylosing spondylitis synovial fluid reportedly contained a significantly enriched population of disease-linked clones. A motif in TCR beta, a set of roughly eight highly homologous variants, appeared characteristic of ankylosing spondylitis blood.

The chain recombines TRBV24-1 with TRBJ2-1, with 12 bases identical to TRBD2. Sequencing input: blood, either unsorted or a sorted T cell fraction (not recorded which). The clonotype was recovered from a male donor with ankylosing spondylitis. CDR3 protein: CATSDRLAGADEQFF. The CDR3 nucleotides read TGTGCCACCAGTGATCGACTAGCGGGAGCCGATGAGCAGTTCTTC.